The next 26 T cell receptor beta chains were all read from a single sample in a study of shared clonotypes between healthy human individuals. Libraries were prepared by immunoSEQ multiplex PCR; TCRdb keeps only in-frame clonotypes and omits some of them. This sample has around 700,000 clones, with roughly 70% found just once. The material sequenced was memory CD4+ T cells sorted from blood. Subset reported: CD45RA-negative fraction. These receptors all come from a woman aged 30 to 39 in good health.

This chain uses TRBV7-5 with TRBJ2-3; the D call TRBD2 from the table was never checked on the DNA. TRBV7-5 is a documented pseudogene. The CDR3 sequence is 13 residues long. The CDR3 DNA reads as TGTGTCAGAAGCTTATTTAGCCGAGATACGCAGTATTTT. Its protein product is CVRSLFSRDTQYF.

This rearrangement joins TRBV5-1 to TRBJ2-7, with D unresolved. This CDR3 comprises 15 residues. The V gene lost 2 bases and the J gene lost 0 bases, with 12 bases spanning the gap. Germline CDR1 SGHRS, CDR2 YFSETQ. This CDR3 is CASSFLYSSSYEQYF. The CDR3 region has the DNA TGCGCCAGCAGCTTCTTATACAGCAGCTCCTACGAGCAGTACTTC.

The genes are TRBV5-1 and TRBJ2-1, with D possibly being TRBD2 (6 bases). Trimming stripped 0 bases from V and 7 bases from J, with 14 bases between. There are 15 residues in the CDR3. CDR1 and CDR2 from the germline V gene are SGHRS and YFSETQ. The CDR3 here is CASSLGPSEENEQFF. The CDR3 region has the DNA TGCGCCAGCAGCTTGGGTCCTAGCGAGGAAAATGAGCAGTTCTTC.

The chain is built from TRBV21-1 and TRBJ2-4; the table's D call of TRBD1 was not tested on the DNA. TRBV21-1 is a known pseudogene. The CDR3 is 16 residues long. DNA for the CDR3: TGTGCCAGCAGCAAGGGACACCGTTTCTCCAAAAACATTCAGTACTTC. Residues: CASSKGHRFSKNIQYF.

The chain joins TRBV28 to TRBJ1-3; D is possibly TRBD1 (5 bases). Germline V gene sequence: CDR1 MDHEN, CDR2 SYDVKM. Trimming removed 7 bases at V and 0 bases at J, with 16 bases between. CDR3 size: 16 residues. CDR3 loop: CASILGGTLSGNTIYF. In DNA, the CDR3 is TGTGCCAGCATCCTAGGAGGGACCCTCTCTGGAAACACCATATATTTT.

This clone came up a few times. V and J are TRBV16 and TRBJ1-1; no firm D call. The CDR3 runs to 13 residues. CDR1 and CDR2 from the germline V gene are KGHSY and FQNENV. The V end lost 4 bases, the J end lost 3 bases, and 9 bases lay between the germline ends. CDR3 in amino acids: CASSPLWDTEAFF. For the CDR3, the DNA is TGTGCCAGCAGCCCGTTGTGGGACACTGAAGCTTTCTTT.

The rearrangement links TRBV5-1 to TRBJ1-2, with D perhaps TRBD1 (6 bases). The CDR3 runs 15 residues. V lost 4 bases and J lost 0, with 13 bases in between. Germline CDR1 reads SGHRS; CDR2 reads YFSETQ. The CDR3, as DNA: TGCGCCAGCAGCCTCGGACAGAATACTAACTATGGCTACACCTTC. This codes for CASSLGQNTNYGYTF. The full variable domain, completed using reference TRBV5-1 and TRBJ1-2, is KAGVTQTPRYLIKTRGQQVTLSCSPISGHRSVSWYQQTPGQGLQFLFEYFSETQRNKGNFPGRFSGRQFSNSRSEMNVSTLELGDSALYLCASSLGQNTNYGYTFGSGTRLTVV.

The rearrangement joins TRBV10-2 to TRBJ2-5; D uncertain. Germline loops: CDR1 WSHSY, CDR2 SAAADI. The CDR3 spans 12 residues. Trimming stripped 4 bases from V and 5 bases from J, with 8 bases between. This CDR3 reads CASSGRRETQYF. The CDR3 bases are TGCGCCAGCAGTGGAAGGCGGGAGACCCAGTACTTC.

The V call is TRBV6-5, the J call TRBJ2-1; 11 nucleotides line up with TRBD2. This CDR3 has 16 amino acids. Germline assignment: CDR1 MNHEY and CDR2 SVGAGI. V trimming: 2 bases; J trimming: 5 bases; junction bases outside the gene matches: 5. CDR3 protein: CASSYVSGGEHNEQFF. As DNA, the CDR3 is TGTGCCAGCAGTTACGTTAGCGGGGGGGAACACAATGAGCAGTTCTTC.

The CDR3 coding sequence is TGTGCCAGCAGCCCGGACCTGGACAGGGCCGGCTACACCTTC. Translation: CASSPDLDRAGYTF. This sequence joins TRBV7-9 and TRBJ1-2; TRBD1 matches at 8 bases. V shed 5 bases, J shed 8 bases, and the junction held 10 bases outside the gene matches. Germline CDR1 SEHNR, CDR2 FQNEAQ (reference sequence). The CDR3 totals 14 residues.

The chain carries TRBV15 and TRBJ1-1; D is undetermined. V was pared by 0 bases and J by 4 bases, with 6 bases between. The CDR3 length is 13 residues. Germline-derived CDR1 and CDR2 are LNHNV and YYDKDF (reference sequence). In nucleotides, the CDR3 is TGTGCCACCAGCAGAGAAGAGCCCACTGAAGCTTTCTTT. It encodes CATSREEPTEAFF.

The table lists this clone with a few counts. Other DNA sequences in this sample translate to the same CDR3. The chain recombines TRBV6-5 with TRBJ1-2; 10 nucleotides align to TRBD1. J gave up 1 base and V 5 bases, and 4 bases lay outside the gene matches. The V gene's germline CDR1 is MNHEY and CDR2 SVGAGI. The CDR3 is made up of 15 amino acids. The CDR3 coding sequence is TGTGCCAGCAGTCGGACAGGGGGGCTTAACTATGGCTACACCTTC. This encodes CASSRTGGLNYGYTF.

CDR3 in amino acids: CASSRSAAPYEKLFF. CDR3 sequence (DNA): TGTGCCAGCAGTAGGTCGGCAGCTCCTTATGAAAAACTGTTTTTT. The V call is TRBV28, the J call TRBJ1-4; no definite D call. Trimming shortened V by 5 bases and J by 6 bases, and 16 bases separated the two germline ends. Germline V gene lookup returns CDR1 MDHEN and CDR2 SYDVKM. The CDR3 loop spans 15 amino acids.

The rearrangement joins TRBV4-1 to TRBJ2-3, with TRBD2 as a possible D gene (6 bases). Trimming left V 4 bases short and J 0 bases short, with 14 bases between. Germline loops: CDR1 MGHRA, CDR2 YSYEKL. The CDR3 consists of 16 residues. The CDR3 coding sequence is TGCGCCAGCAGCCCGCACCTCGGGGGTAGCACAGATACGCAGTATTTT. Protein product: CASSPHLGGSTDTQYF.

The gene calls are TRBV29-1 and TRBJ2-3; no firm D call. CDR3 length: 12 amino acids. Trimming stripped 4 bases from V and 6 bases from J, with 11 bases between. CDR1 and CDR2 from the germline V gene are SQVTM and ANQGSEA. The CDR3 sequence is CSVGRQADTQYF. CDR3 DNA sequence: TGCAGCGTTGGTCGCCAGGCCGATACGCAGTATTTT.

The chain recombines TRBV27 with TRBJ2-3; D gene ambiguous. Deletions cut 6 bases from V and 5 bases from J, with 3 bases between. The CDR3 totals 10 residues. Germline V gene data show CDR1 as MNHEY and CDR2 as SMNVEV (reference sequence). This chain's CDR3 is CASRIDTQYF. The CDR3 DNA follows: TGTGCCAGCAGGATAGATACGCAGTATTTT.

V usage is TRBV7-2 and J usage is TRBJ2-1; D possibly corresponds to TRBD2 (5 bases). Deletions cut 6 bases from V and 8 bases from J, with 17 bases between. The CDR3 is 14 amino acids. Germline CDR1 and CDR2: SGHTA and FQGNSA. This CDR3 reads CASRPPGVEHEQFF. In DNA form, the CDR3 reads TGTGCCAGCAGACCCCCCGGGGTGGAACATGAGCAGTTCTTC.

This clone has a count of ten or more. The sample has other DNA sequences that encode this CDR3 too. The chain recombines TRBV27 with TRBJ2-3; 7 bases agree with TRBD2. This CDR3 has 15 amino acids. Germline CDR1 reads MNHEY; CDR2 reads SMNVEV (reference sequence). V shed 3 bases and J 6 bases; nucleotides not matched to a gene: 9. The CDR3 nucleotides are TGTGCCAGCAGTTTTATGGTAGCGGGTACGGATACGCAGTATTTT. This sequence encodes CASSFMVAGTDTQYF.

A word on this clone: A read error is the likely source, as a far larger clone sits one nucleotide away. This sample includes further DNA sequences coding for the same CDR3. This chain's CDR3 is CASSLGDRDGNTIYF. Here the CDR3 DNA reads TGCGCCAGCAGCTTGGGGGACAGGGACGGAAACACTATATATTTT. The rearrangement joins TRBV5-1 to TRBJ1-3; 9 bases map to TRBD1. Per germline, CDR1 SGHRS and CDR2 YFSETQ. This CDR3 has 15 residues.

This clone was recorded once. The chain combines TRBV10-3 with TRBJ2-3, with a weak D call TRBD2 (5 bases). The CDR3 runs to 14 residues. Per germline, CDR1 ENHRY and CDR2 SYGVKD. Between the trimmed V and J ends, which lost 3 bases and 0 bases, there was a span of 7 bases. In DNA form, the CDR3 reads TGTGCCATCAGTGAACGGGATAGCACAGATACGCAGTATTTT. Its protein product is CAISERDSTDTQYF.

This clone has just a few counts. CDR3 nucleotides: TGTGCCAGCAGCGGACAGACTAACACCGGGGAGCTGTTTTTT. It specifies CASSGQTNTGELFF. This rearrangement joins TRBV2 to TRBJ2-2; maybe TRBD1 (6 bases). Trimming stripped 6 bases from V and 2 bases from J, with 10 bases between. The germline CDR1 and CDR2 sequences are SNHLY and FYNNEI. CDR3 length equals 14 residues.

This sequence joins TRBV28 and TRBJ1-3; D is ambiguous. Germline values: CDR1 MDHEN, CDR2 SYDVKM. V was clipped by 6 bases and J by 1 base, with 4 bases between them. This CDR3 has 12 amino acids. In DNA, the CDR3 is TGTGCCAGCAGGGGTTCTGGAAACACCATATATTTT. Translating gives CASRGSGNTIYF. The full variable domain, completed using reference TRBV28 and TRBJ1-3, is DVKVTQSSRYLVKRTGEKVFLECVQDMDHENMFWYRQDPGLGLRLIYFSYDVKMKEKGDIPEGYSVSREKKERFSLILESASTNQTSMYLCASRGSGNTIYFGEGSWLTVV.

The chain recombines TRBV7-2 with TRBJ2-1; D gene unclear. Deletions cut 6 bases from V and 6 bases from J, with 18 bases between. Germline CDR1 SGHTA, CDR2 FQGNSA. The CDR3 has 15 amino acids. Written as DNA, the CDR3 is TGTGCCAGCAGATATAGGACGTGGGCGGCCAATGAGCAGTTCTTC. Encoded protein: CASRYRTWAANEQFF. Full variable domain (missing parts from reference TRBV7-2 and TRBJ2-1): GAGVSQSPSNKVTEKGKDVELRCDPISGHTALYWYRQSLGQGLEFLIYFQGNSAPDKSGLPSDRFSAERTGGSVSTLTIQRTQQEDSAVYLCASRYRTWAANEQFFGPGTRLTVL.

The chain combines TRBV19 with TRBJ1-4; D gene ambiguous. V was shortened by 6 bases and J by 8 bases, with 16 bases between the two germline ends. Germline CDR1 and CDR2: LNHDA and SQIVND (reference sequence). The CDR3 contains 14 residues. In nucleotides, the CDR3 is TGTGCCAGTAGGCATCGTGGGATAGGGGAAAAACTGTTTTTT. It yields the protein CASRHRGIGEKLFF.

This chain connects TRBV7-9 to TRBJ1-2, with 8 nucleotides matching TRBD1. CDR3 length: 13 residues. Looked up from germline, CDR1 is SEHNR and CDR2 is FQNEAQ (reference sequence). Trimming at V came to 4 bases and at J to 7 bases, leaving 5 bases not matched to a gene. The chain's CDR3 is CASSSGGLGGYTF. The CDR3, as DNA: TGTGCCAGCAGCTCAGGGGGCCTGGGTGGCTACACCTTC. Full variable domain (outside the CDR3, taken from reference TRBV7-9 and TRBJ1-2): DTGVSQNPRHKITKRGQNVTFRCDPISEHNRLYWYRQTLGQGPEFLTYFQNEAQLEKSRLLSDRFSAERPKGSFSTLEIQRTEQGDSAMYLCASSSGGLGGYTFGSGTRLTVV.

With respect to this clone: A far larger clone is one nucleotide away, so this likely arose from a read error. This CDR3 is also generated by other DNA sequences in the sample. The chain combines TRBV6-6 with TRBJ1-2, with D tentatively TRBD1 (6 bases). Trimming removed 6 bases at V and 3 bases at J, with 11 bases between. From germline, CDR1 is MNHNY and CDR2 SVGAGI (reference sequence). This CDR3 is 13 amino acids long. The CDR3 nucleotides read TGTGCCAGCAGCCCGACAGGCGACTATGGCTACACCTTC. Translated, it gives CASSPTGDYGYTF.